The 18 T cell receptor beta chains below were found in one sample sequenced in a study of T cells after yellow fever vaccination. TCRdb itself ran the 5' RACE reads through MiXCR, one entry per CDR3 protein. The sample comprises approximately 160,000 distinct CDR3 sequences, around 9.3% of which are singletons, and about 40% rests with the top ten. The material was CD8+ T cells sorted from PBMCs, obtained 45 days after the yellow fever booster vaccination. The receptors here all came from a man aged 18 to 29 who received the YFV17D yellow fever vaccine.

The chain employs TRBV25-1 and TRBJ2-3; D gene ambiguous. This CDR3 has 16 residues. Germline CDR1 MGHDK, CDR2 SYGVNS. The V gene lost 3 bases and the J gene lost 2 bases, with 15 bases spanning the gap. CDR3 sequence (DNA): TGTGCCAGCAGTGAGAGAACATGGTCGGACACAGATACGCAGTATTTT. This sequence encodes CASSERTWSDTDTQYF.

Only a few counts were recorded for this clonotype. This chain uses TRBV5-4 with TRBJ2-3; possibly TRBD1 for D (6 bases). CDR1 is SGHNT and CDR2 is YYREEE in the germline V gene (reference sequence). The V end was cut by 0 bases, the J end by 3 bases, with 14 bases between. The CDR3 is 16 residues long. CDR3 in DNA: TGTGCCAGCAGCTTGGCAGGGGCGATAATTACAGATACGCAGTATTTT. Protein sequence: CASSLAGAIITDTQYF.

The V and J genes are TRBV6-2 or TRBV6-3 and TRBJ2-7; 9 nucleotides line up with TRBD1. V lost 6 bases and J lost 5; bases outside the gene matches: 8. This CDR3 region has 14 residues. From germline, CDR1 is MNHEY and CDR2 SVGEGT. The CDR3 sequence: CASSSLDRGNEQYF. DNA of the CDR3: TGTGCCAGCAGCTCGCTGGACAGGGGCAACGAGCAGTACTTC.

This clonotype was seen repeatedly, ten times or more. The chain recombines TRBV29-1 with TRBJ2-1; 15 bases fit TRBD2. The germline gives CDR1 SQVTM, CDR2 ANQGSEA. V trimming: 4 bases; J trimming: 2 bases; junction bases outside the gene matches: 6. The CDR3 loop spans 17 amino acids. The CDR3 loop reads CSVGGLAGGITYNEQFF. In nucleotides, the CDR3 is TGCAGCGTTGGCGGACTAGCGGGGGGGATAACCTACAATGAGCAGTTCTTC.

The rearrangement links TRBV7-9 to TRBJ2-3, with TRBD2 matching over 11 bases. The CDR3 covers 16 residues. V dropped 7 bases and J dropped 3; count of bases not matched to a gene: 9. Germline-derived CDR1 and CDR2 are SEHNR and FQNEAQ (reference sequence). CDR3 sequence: CASIKPGTSGTDTQYF. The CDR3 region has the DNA TGTGCCAGCATCAAGCCCGGGACTAGCGGAACAGATACGCAGTATTTT.

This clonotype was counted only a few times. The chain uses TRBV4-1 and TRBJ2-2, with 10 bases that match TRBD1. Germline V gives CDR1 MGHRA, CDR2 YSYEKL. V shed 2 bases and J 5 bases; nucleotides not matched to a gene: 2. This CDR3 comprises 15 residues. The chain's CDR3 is CASSQMGQGTGELFF. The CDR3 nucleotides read TGCGCCAGCAGCCAAATGGGACAGGGGACCGGGGAGCTGTTTTTT.

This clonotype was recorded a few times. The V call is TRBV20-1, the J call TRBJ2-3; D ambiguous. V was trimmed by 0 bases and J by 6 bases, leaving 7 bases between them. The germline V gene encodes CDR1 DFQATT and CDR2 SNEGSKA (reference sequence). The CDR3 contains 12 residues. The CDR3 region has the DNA TGCAGTGCTAGAGATCTCGGGGATACGCAGTATTTT. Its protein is CSARDLGDTQYF.

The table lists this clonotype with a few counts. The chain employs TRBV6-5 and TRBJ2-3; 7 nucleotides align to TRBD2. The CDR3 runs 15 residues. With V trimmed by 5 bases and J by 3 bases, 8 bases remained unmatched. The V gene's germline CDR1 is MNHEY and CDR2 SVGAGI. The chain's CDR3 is CASSPPGGRTDTQYF. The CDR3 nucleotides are TGTGCCAGCAGTCCCCCGGGGGGTAGGACAGATACGCAGTATTTT.

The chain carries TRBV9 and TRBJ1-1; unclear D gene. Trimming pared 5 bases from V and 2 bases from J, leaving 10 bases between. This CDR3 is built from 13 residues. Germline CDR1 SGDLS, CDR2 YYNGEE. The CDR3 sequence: CASSPPTNTEAFF. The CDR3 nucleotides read TGTGCCAGCAGTCCACCCACTAACACTGAAGCTTTCTTT.

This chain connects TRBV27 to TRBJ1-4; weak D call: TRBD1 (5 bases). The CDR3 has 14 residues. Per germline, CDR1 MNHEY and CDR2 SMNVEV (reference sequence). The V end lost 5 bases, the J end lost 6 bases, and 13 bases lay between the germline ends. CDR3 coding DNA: TGTGCCAGCAGTCCGCGGGACCGCCATGAAAAACTGTTTTTT. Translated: CASSPRDRHEKLFF.

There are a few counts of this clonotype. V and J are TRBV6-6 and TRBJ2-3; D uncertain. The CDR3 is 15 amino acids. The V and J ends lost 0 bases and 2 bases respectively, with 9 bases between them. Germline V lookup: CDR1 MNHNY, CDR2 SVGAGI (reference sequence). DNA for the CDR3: TGTGCCAGCAGTTACTCGAGGCAGCCCACAGATACGCAGTATTTT. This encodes CASSYSRQPTDTQYF.

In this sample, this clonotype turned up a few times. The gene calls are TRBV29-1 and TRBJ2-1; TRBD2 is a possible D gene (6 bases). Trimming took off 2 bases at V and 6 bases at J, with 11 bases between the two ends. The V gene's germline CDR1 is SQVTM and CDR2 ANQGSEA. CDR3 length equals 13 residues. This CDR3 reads CSVEFGGLNEQFF. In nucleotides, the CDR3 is TGCAGCGTTGAATTCGGGGGACTCAATGAGCAGTTCTTC.

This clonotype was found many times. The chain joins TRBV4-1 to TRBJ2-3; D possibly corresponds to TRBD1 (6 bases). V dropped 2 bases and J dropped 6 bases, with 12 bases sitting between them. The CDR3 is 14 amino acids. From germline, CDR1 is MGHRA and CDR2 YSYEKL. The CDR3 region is CASSQTTGKDTQYF. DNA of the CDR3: TGCGCCAGCAGCCAAACTACAGGGAAGGATACGCAGTATTTT.

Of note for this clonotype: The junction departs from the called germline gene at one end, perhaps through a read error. The CDR3 region has the DNA TGTGTCAGCAGAGTGACGGGGGGGGTAAACATTCAGTACTTC. Its translation is CVSRVTGGVNIQYF. The rearrangement links TRBV27 to TRBJ2-4; TRBD2 matches at 8 bases. Germline assignment: CDR1 MNHEY and CDR2 SMNVEV (reference sequence). The CDR3 is 14 amino acids.

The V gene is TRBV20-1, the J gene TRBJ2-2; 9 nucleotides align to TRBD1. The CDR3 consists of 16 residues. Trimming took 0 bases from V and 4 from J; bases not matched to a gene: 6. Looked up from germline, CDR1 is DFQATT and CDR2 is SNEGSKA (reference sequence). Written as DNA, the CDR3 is TGCAGTGCTAGAGACCTCGGGACAGGGACCACCGGGGAGCTGTTTTTT. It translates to CSARDLGTGTTGELFF.

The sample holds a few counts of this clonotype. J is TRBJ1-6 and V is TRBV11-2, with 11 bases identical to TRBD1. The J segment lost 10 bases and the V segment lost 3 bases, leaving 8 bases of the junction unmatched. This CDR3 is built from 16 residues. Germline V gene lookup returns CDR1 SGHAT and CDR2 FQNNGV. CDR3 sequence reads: CASSFSGTGGRSPLHF. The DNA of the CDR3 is TGTGCCAGCAGCTTCTCAGGGACAGGGGGACGGTCACCCCTCCACTTT.

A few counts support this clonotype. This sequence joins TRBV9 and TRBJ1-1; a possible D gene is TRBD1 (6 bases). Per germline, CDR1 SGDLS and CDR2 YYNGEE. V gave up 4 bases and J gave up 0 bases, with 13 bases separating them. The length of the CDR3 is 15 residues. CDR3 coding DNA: TGTGCCAGCAGCACCCAACAGGGATTGAACACTGAAGCTTTCTTT. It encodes CASSTQQGLNTEAFF.

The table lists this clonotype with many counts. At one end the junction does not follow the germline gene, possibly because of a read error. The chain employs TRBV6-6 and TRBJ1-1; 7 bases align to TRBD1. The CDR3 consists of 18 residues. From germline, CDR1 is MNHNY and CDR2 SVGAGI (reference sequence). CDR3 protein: CASSYLIGTDHGDTEAFF. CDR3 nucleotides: TGTGCCAGCAGCTACTTAATAGGGACAGATCATGGGGACACTGAAGCTTTCTTT.